These T cell receptor beta chains were read from a single sample in a study of T cell repertoires in cytomegalovirus infection. TCRdb re-analysed the reads in MiXCR, keeping a single row per CDR3 protein. The sample contains about 140,000 distinct CDR3 sequences, 5.5% to 8% of which appear only once. The sequenced sample consisted of PBMCs. All receptors come from a human donor in good health (CMV status not recorded). Some clones in this sample may be carry-over from other donors' samples. The CDR3 runs from the conserved cysteine through the conserved F or W. Each record gives: V gene, J gene, clone size, D gene, CDR3 DNA, CDR3 protein. A D gene is named only where the DNA matches it firmly. Clone size is stated in some rows and not others, as once, few, many or a class when expanded.

TRBV20-1,TRBJ2-3,few,TRBD2,TGCAGTGCTAGGTCCCTAGCGGGGGGGATCACAGATACGCAGTATTTT,CSARSLAGGITDTQYF
TRBV24-1,TRBJ2-1,many,NA,TGTGCCACCAGTGATTTAAAGGGGTCGGGCAATGAGCAGTTCTTC,CATSDLKGSGNEQFF
TRBV11-2,TRBJ2-7,many,NA,TGTGCCAGCAGCTTAGGTCGTATCTCCTACGAGCAGTACTTC,CASSLGRISYEQYF
TRBV7-3,TRBJ2-6,many,NA,TGTGCCAGCAGCCGACAAAGCTCTGGGGCCAACGTCCTGACTTTC,CASSRQSSGANVLTF
TRBV28,TRBJ1-1,NA,TRBD1,TGTGCCAGCCAAGGACAGGGGGTAATCACTGAAGCTTTCTTT,CASQGQGVITEAFF
TRBV7-2,TRBJ2-7,many,NA,TGTGCCAGCAGCTTACAAGCAGCCCAACCTTACGAGCAGTACTTC,CASSLQAAQPYEQYF
TRBV20-1,TRBJ2-3,many,TRBD2,TGCAGTGTCAAACGGGGGGTTAGCACAGATACGCAGTATTTT,CSVKRGVSTDTQYF
TRBV12-3/TRBV12-4,TRBJ1-1,many,NA,TGTGCCAGCACTCTGGACGGGGTAGACACTGAAGCTTTCTTT,CASTLDGVDTEAFF
TRBV6-1,TRBJ2-3,many,NA,TGTGCCAGCAGTCCCTCTCTTGCTGGTACGCAGTATTTT,CASSPSLAGTQYF
TRBV20-1,TRBJ2-1,NA,TRBD2,TGCAGTGGCAGCCGCGCGGGGGCCTACAATGAGCAGTTCTTC,CSGSRAGAYNEQFF
TRBV28,TRBJ1-6,NA,TRBD1,TGTGCCAGCAGTTTAGGCGCCGGGACAGACAATTCACCCCTCCACTTT,CASSLGAGTDNSPLHF
TRBV29-1,TRBJ1-2,NA,TRBD1,TGCAGCGTTGAAACCCGACAGGGGCAGGTTGGCTACACCTTC,CSVETRQGQVGYTF
TRBV11-2,TRBJ2-3,NA,NA,TGTGCCAGCAGCCCGACTGGGGGGAGAGATACGCAGTATTTT,CASSPTGGRDTQYF
TRBV4-3,TRBJ1-4,many,NA,TGCGCCAGCAGCCCATCTGGGACGGAGAATGAAAAACTGTTTTTT,CASSPSGTENEKLFF
TRBV7-9,TRBJ1-5,many,NA,TGTGCCAGCAGCGCACTAAGCAATCAGCCCCAGCATTTT,CASSALSNQPQHF
TRBV7-2,TRBJ1-5,many,TRBD1,TGTGCCAGCAGCTATAGGACAGGGCACAGCAATCAGCCCCAGCATTTT,CASSYRTGHSNQPQHF
TRBV20-1,TRBJ2-7,many,NA,TGCAGTGTCAGTATGGGGTTTTGGGACGAGCAGTACTTC,CSVSMGFWDEQYF
TRBV7-8,TRBJ2-1,many,NA,TGTGCCAGCAGCTTAGGAAATCGGGACAATGAGCAGTTCTTC,CASSLGNRDNEQFF
TRBV20-1,TRBJ2-3,many,TRBD2,TGCAGTGCTAGGACTAGCGGGGTCAATACGCAGTATTTT,CSARTSGVNTQYF
TRBV11-1,TRBJ2-5,few,NA,TGTGCCAGCAGCTCCCCGAGGACCGAAAACCAAGAGACCCAGTACTTC,CASSSPRTENQETQYF
TRBV20-1,TRBJ1-1,NA,NA,TGCAGTGCTAGAGATGACAGCTTGAACACTGAAGCTTTCTTT,CSARDDSLNTEAFF
TRBV3-1,TRBJ2-3,NA,NA,TGTGCCAGCAGCCAAGCCACGACAGATACGCAGTATTTT,CASSQATTDTQYF
TRBV14,TRBJ1-1,many,TRBD1,TGTGCCAGCCGGGGACCGGGACAGGGTGAAGCTTTCTTT,CASRGPGQGEAFF
TRBV7-2,TRBJ2-5,many,NA,TGTGCCAGCAGCTTAGCGAGAAGTGAGACCCAGTACTTC,CASSLARSETQYF
TRBV28,TRBJ1-5,few,NA,TGTGCCAGCAGTTTATCGATCTTCAGGCAAACCTCGCTTAATCAGCCCCAGCATTTT,CASSLSIFRQTSLNQPQHF
TRBV14,TRBJ2-1,many,NA,TGTGCCAGCACCGGGCCACCGGGACAATACAATGAGCAGTTCTTC,CASTGPPGQYNEQFF
TRBV19,TRBJ2-1,many,TRBD2,TGTGCCAGTCAACCGACTAGCGGGGGGTACAATGAGCAGTTCTTC,CASQPTSGGYNEQFF
TRBV23-1,TRBJ1-5,NA,NA,TGCGCCAGCAGTCAATCTAGGTGTGGTAGCAATCAGCCCCAGCATTTT,CASSQSRCGSNQPQHF
TRBV10-3,TRBJ1-3,many,TRBD1,TGTGCCATCAGAGAACAGGGGGCGGCTGGAAACACCATATATTTT,CAIREQGAAGNTIYF
TRBV7-2,TRBJ1-6,many,TRBD1,TGTGCCAGCAGCTTAGCCGGGACAGGGGCCTCACCCCTCCACTTT,CASSLAGTGASPLHF
TRBV7-2,TRBJ1-1,many,NA,TGTGCCAGCAGCCCTCCCCCGCTCGACACTGAAGCTTTCTTT,CASSPPPLDTEAFF
TRBV20-1,TRBJ2-5,few,NA,TGCAGTGCTAGGAACAGGATTGGAGAGACCCAGTACTTC,CSARNRIGETQYF
TRBV5-5,TRBJ1-2,many,NA,TGTGCCAGCAGCTTGGGGGTCCTTCGGGTCTATGGCTACACCTTC,CASSLGVLRVYGYTF
TRBV7-2,TRBJ2-3,many,NA,TGTGCCAGCAGCTTAGCCCGCTCCACAGATACGCAGTATTTT,CASSLARSTDTQYF
TRBV7-2,TRBJ2-3,NA,TRBD2,TGTGCCAGCAGCTTAGTTGCACTAGCGGGGACAGATACGCAGTATTTT,CASSLVALAGTDTQYF
TRBV2,TRBJ1-4,NA,NA,TGTGCCAGCAGAGAGGACGGAGGGGTAAAACTGTTTTTT,CASREDGGVKLFF
TRBV13,TRBJ2-5,many,TRBD2,TGTGCCAGCAGCGCCAGACTAGCGGGGGGGCAAGAGACCCAGTACTTC,CASSARLAGGQETQYF
TRBV28,TRBJ1-2,few,NA,TGTGCCAGCGATTCCCCTGGACAGATCAACTATGGCTACACCTTC,CASDSPGQINYGYTF
TRBV6-2/TRBV6-3,TRBJ1-1,few,NA,TGTGCCAGCAGTTGGCTGGGAACGAACACTGAAGCTTTCTTT,CASSWLGTNTEAFF
TRBV20-1,TRBJ2-1,NA,NA,TGCAGTGCTAGGGGGACCAAGGAGCAGTTCTTC,CSARGTKEQFF
TRBV14,TRBJ1-1,many,NA,TGTGCCAGCAGCGAGCTAGGACCCTACACTGAAGCTTTCTTT,CASSELGPYTEAFF
TRBV19,TRBJ1-1,few,TRBD1,TGTGCCAGTAGGTACAGGGGGGGTGACACTGAAGCTTTCTTT,CASRYRGGDTEAFF
TRBV28,TRBJ2-2,many,NA,TGTGCCAGCAGTTTGGGGACGGTCTTCACCGGGGAGCTGTTTTTT,CASSLGTVFTGELFF
TRBV7-9,TRBJ2-5,many,NA,TGTGCCAGCAGTACGGAGGGGATCCCCTGGAGTCGGGAGACCCAGTACTTC,CASSTEGIPWSRETQYF
TRBV7-2,TRBJ2-5,NA,NA,TGTGCCAGCAGCCAAGGGATGAAAGAGACCCAGTACTTC,CASSQGMKETQYF
TRBV20-1,TRBJ2-5,few,NA,TGCAGTGCTAACGAAGCAGAGACCCAGTACTTC,CSANEAETQYF